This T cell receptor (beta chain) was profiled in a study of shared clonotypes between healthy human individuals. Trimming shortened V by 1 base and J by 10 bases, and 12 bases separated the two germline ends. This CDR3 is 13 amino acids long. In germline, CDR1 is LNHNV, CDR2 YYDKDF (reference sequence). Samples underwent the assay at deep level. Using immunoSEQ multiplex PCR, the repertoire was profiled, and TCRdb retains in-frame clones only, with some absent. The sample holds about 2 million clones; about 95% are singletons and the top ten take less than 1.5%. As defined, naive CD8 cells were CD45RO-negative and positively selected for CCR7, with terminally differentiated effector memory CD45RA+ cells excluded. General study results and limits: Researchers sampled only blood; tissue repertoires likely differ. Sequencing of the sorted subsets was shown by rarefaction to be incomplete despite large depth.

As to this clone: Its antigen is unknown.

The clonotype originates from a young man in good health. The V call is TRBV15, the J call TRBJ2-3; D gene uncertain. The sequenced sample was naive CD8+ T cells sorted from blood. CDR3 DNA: TGTGCCACCAGCAGAGCCGCGACAAGCGCGCAGTATTTT. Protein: CATSRAATSAQYF.